This record looks at one TCR beta chain sequence and its context. The antigen is undetermined. The library was made from cDNA and included unique molecular identifiers. TCRdb called the PCR reads again in MiXCR, with one record for every CDR3 protein. The sample carries 800,000 to 950,000 distinct CDR3 sequences, approximately 53% recorded once. This record belongs to a study of post-analysis software for immune sequencing data. As for the study in general: Some patients lacked subtype; others had relapsing-remitting, secondary progressive or progressive-relapsing disease. Study-wide findings and caveats: Clustering by F measure revealed strong co-clustering among samples prepared together in one batch. Patients had higher frequencies than controls of about 5 TRBV segments, including TRBV5-6, TRBV5-1 and TRBV20-1.

Germline assignment: CDR1 SGHTA and CDR2 FQGTGA. V was cut by 0 bases and J by 2 bases, with 9 bases left in between. CDR3 length: 15 residues. Sequencing was performed on blood. The receptor comes from a girl between 10 and 17 years old with multiple sclerosis. The rearrangement joins TRBV7-3 to TRBJ2-3; D is uncertain. The CDR3 protein is CASSLTLGDTDTQYF. The CDR3 bases are TGTGCCAGCAGCTTAACGCTCGGCGACACAGATACGCAGTATTTT.